What follows are 5 T cell receptor beta chains derived from one specimen sequenced in a study of CD8+CD57+ T cells in acquired aplastic anemia. Patients chosen for sequencing had CD8+CD57+ cells that had expanded, as shown by flow cytometry. TCR beta VDJ and CDR3 profiling used genomic DNA as template. MiXCR, applied by TCRdb to the reads, yields one record per CDR3 protein. Among around 430,000 distinct CDR3 sequences, around 30% were seen once, and the ten largest hold 0.82%. Sample: sorted CD4+, CD8+, or CD8+CD57+ T cells (not recorded which) from PBMCs. These receptors all stem from a human donor with aplastic anemia.

The V gene is TRBV12-3 or TRBV12-4, the J gene TRBJ1-3, with a tentative D call TRBD1 (5 bases). The CDR3 covers 12 residues. The CDR3 DNA reads TGTGCGTATCGGGGGGTAGGAAACACCATATATTTT. It encodes CAYRGVGNTIYF.

The chain links TRBV30 to TRBJ1-1; D ambiguous. Trimming cost V 3 bases and J 9 bases, with 17 bases left between them. The length of the CDR3 is 13 residues. CDR1 and CDR2 from the germline V gene are GTSNPN and SVGIG (reference sequence). The CDR3 is CAWRGVARGKAFF. Here the CDR3 DNA reads TGTGCCTGGAGAGGCGTTGCGCGCGGGAAAGCTTTCTTT.

The chain combines TRBV12-3 or TRBV12-4 with TRBJ2-1; D is possibly TRBD1 or TRBD2 (5 bases each). V shed 9 bases and J shed 6 bases, with 27 bases lying between them. This CDR3 region has 17 residues. The CDR3 sequence: CASSDRIAATGANEQFF. Here the CDR3 DNA reads TGTGCCAGTTCGGATAGGATCGCAGCAACCGGGGCCAATGAGCAGTTCTTC.

This clonotype was observed many times. The chain joins TRBV19 to TRBJ1-1; D is ambiguous. This CDR3 comprises 15 residues. V was cut by 6 bases and J by 1 base, with 15 bases left in between. Germline CDR1 and CDR2: LNHDA and SQIVND (reference sequence). The CDR3 spells CASSEIATSNTEAFF. In DNA, the CDR3 is TGTGCCAGTAGCGAAATTGCCACCTCGAACACTGAAGCTTTCTTT.

V gene TRBV10-3 combines with J gene TRBJ2-7, with 9 bases lining up with TRBD1. V was clipped by 4 bases and J by 6 bases; unmatched bases: 4. The germline V gene encodes CDR1 ENHRY and CDR2 SYGVKD. The CDR3 runs 13 residues. The CDR3 bases are TGTGCCATCAGTGGTACAGGGGGCGGCGAGCAGTACTTC. Its protein is CAISGTGGGEQYF.